The 22 T cell receptor beta chains in this list originate from one sample, sequenced in a study of blood T cell repertoires in COVID-19. Profiling relied on immunoSEQ multiplex PCR, and the TCRdb table lists in-frame clones only, not all of them. The sample has about 340,000 clones; approximately 90% are singletons. Material: peripheral blood. Receptors were obtained from a woman under 30 who had recovered from COVID-19.

The rearrangement joins TRBV9 to TRBJ2-1, with D possibly matching TRBD2 (6 bases). The ends were cut back, 0 bases at V and 2 bases at J, with 15 bases in the middle. CDR3 length equals 17 residues. The germline V gene encodes CDR1 SGDLS and CDR2 YYNGEE. CDR3 in DNA: TGTGCCAGCAGCGTAGAAGGAGGGAGTAACACCTACAATGAGCAGTTCTTC. Its translation: CASSVEGGSNTYNEQFF.

This clone was seen once. The V gene is TRBV2, the J gene TRBJ1-1; no firm D call. V was trimmed by 3 bases and J by 8 bases, leaving 4 bases between them. In germline, CDR1 is SNHLY, CDR2 FYNNEI. The CDR3 is made up of 10 amino acids. The CDR3 loop is CASSDSEAFF. Written as DNA, the CDR3 is TGTGCCAGCAGTGATAGCGAAGCTTTCTTT.

The chain employs TRBV10-3 and TRBJ1-1; the match to TRBD1 covers 7 bases. Germline CDR1 reads ENHRY; CDR2 reads SYGVKD. The V gene end was trimmed by 0 bases and the J gene end by 2 bases; junction bases not matched to a gene: 3. This CDR3 has 15 amino acids. Here the CDR3 reads CAISESTGLNTEAFF. The CDR3 nucleotides read TGTGCCATCAGTGAGTCGACAGGGCTTAACACTGAAGCTTTCTTT.

As regards this clone: The junction departs from germline at one end; a sequencing error may be responsible. The rearrangement uses TRBV5-6 and TRBJ2-3; D gene ambiguous. Germline V gene sequence: CDR1 SGHDT, CDR2 YYEEEE. The CDR3 contains 13 residues. The CDR3 sequence is CASALAAVDRQYF. The CDR3, as DNA: TGTGCCAGCGCCCTCGCGGCGGTTGATAGGCAGTATTTT.

The CDR3 reads CASSIGLAGGPTHNEQFF. For the CDR3, the DNA is TGTGCCAGTAGTATAGGACTAGCGGGAGGGCCAACTCACAATGAGCAGTTCTTC. The V call is TRBV19, the J call TRBJ2-1; 14 positions match TRBD2. V was clipped by 1 base and J by 5 bases; unmatched bases: 7. CDR1 is LNHDA and CDR2 is SQIVND in the germline V gene (reference sequence). This CDR3 has 18 residues.

The genes are TRBV29-1 and TRBJ1-1; unclear D gene. Germline CDR1 is SQVTM and CDR2 is ANQGSEA. CDR3 length: 14 residues. V was shortened by 1 base and J by 1 base, with 10 bases between the two germline ends. The CDR3 loop reads CSVEGAQSNTEAFF. CDR3 in DNA: TGCAGCGTTGAAGGTGCACAGTCGAACACTGAAGCTTTCTTT.

The genes are TRBV27 and TRBJ1-1; tentative D call: TRBD1 (6 bases). Germline loops: CDR1 MNHEY, CDR2 SMNVEV (reference sequence). CDR3 length: 14 residues. The V end was cut by 2 bases, the J end by 3 bases, with 10 bases between. The DNA for the CDR3 is TGTGCCAGCAGTTTACGTCAGGGGTACACTGAAGCTTTCTTT. Protein: CASSLRQGYTEAFF.

In this sample, this clone turned up once. The CDR3 DNA reads TGTGCCAGCAGCTTAGTGCCTACGCCAGATACGCAGTATTTT. Its protein product is CASSLVPTPDTQYF. V usage is TRBV5-5 and J usage is TRBJ2-3; D uncertain. V was clipped by 2 bases and J by 4 bases, with 11 bases between them. The CDR3 contains 14 residues. Germline values: CDR1 SGHKS, CDR2 YYEKEE (reference sequence).

The gene calls are TRBV4-3 and TRBJ2-1; TRBD2 matches at 7 bases. The V gene end was trimmed by 0 bases and the J gene end by 8 bases; junction bases not matched to a gene: 10. The CDR3 is made up of 16 amino acids. Germline CDR1 LGHNA, CDR2 YSLEER. As DNA, the CDR3 is TGCGCCAGCAGCCAAGATGTGGGAGGGCTTGGCGATGAGCAGTTCTTC. Amino acid sequence: CASSQDVGGLGDEQFF.

The chain couples TRBV7-9 to TRBJ2-1; 9 bases map to TRBD2. This CDR3 is built from 16 residues. Trimming removed 7 bases from V and 6 bases from J; junction bases left unmatched: 13. The germline V gene encodes CDR1 SEHNR and CDR2 FQNEAQ (reference sequence). The CDR3 coding sequence is TGTGCCAGCATCGAAATAGGGTTAGCGGGAGCCAATGAGCAGTTCTTC. Protein: CASIEIGLAGANEQFF.

The chain carries TRBV25-1 and TRBJ2-2; 7 bases are a match to TRBD1. The V gene's germline CDR1 is MGHDK and CDR2 SYGVNS. V shed 4 bases, J shed 10 bases, and the junction held 18 bases outside the gene matches. The CDR3 sequence is 17 residues long. In DNA, the CDR3 is TGTGCCAGCAGTGGACCTGGGACAGTGGGATTAGTTGTGGAGCTGTTTTTT. This encodes CASSGPGTVGLVVELFF.

This clone has a single count. J is TRBJ1-1 and V is TRBV5-6, with TRBD1 identical over 10 bases. The CDR3 has 16 amino acids. CDR1 is SGHDT, CDR2 YYEEEE, per germline. The J segment lost 11 bases and the V segment lost 1 base, leaving 14 bases of the junction unmatched. In DNA, the CDR3 is TGTGCCAGCAGCTTGCGAACCGGGACAGGGGACCCTGGGGCTTTCTTT. Translation: CASSLRTGTGDPGAFF. The whole variable domain, remainder taken from reference TRBV5-6 and TRBJ1-1, is DAGVTQSPTHLIKTRGQQVTLRCSPKSGHDTVSWYQQALGQGPQFIFQYYEEEERQRGNFPDRFSGHQFPNYSSELNVNALLLGDSALYLCASSLRTGTGDPGAFFGQGTRLTVV.

The CDR3 here is CASSLGLAAYNEQFF. The CDR3 nucleotides read TGTGCCAGCAGCTTAGGACTAGCGGCTTACAATGAGCAGTTCTTC. The V call is TRBV7-8, the J call TRBJ2-1, with 9 bases matching TRBD2. This CDR3 has 15 amino acids. The J segment lost 4 bases and the V segment lost 1 base, leaving 2 bases of the junction unmatched. The germline gives CDR1 SGHVS, CDR2 FQNEAQ.

The chain carries TRBV2 and TRBJ2-7; 8 nucleotides match TRBD2. This CDR3 comprises 12 residues. The V gene's germline CDR1 is SNHLY and CDR2 FYNNEI. V was clipped by 8 bases and J by 2 bases; unmatched bases: 2. The CDR3 reads CASRTSTYEQYV. CDR3 DNA: TGTGCCAGCCGGACTAGCACCTACGAGCAGTACGTC.

The genes are TRBV10-3 and TRBJ2-7, with D perhaps being TRBD1 or TRBD2 (5 bases each). Germline CDR1 is ENHRY and CDR2 is SYGVKD. This CDR3 region has 15 residues. Trimming removed 6 bases at V and 5 bases at J, with 20 bases between. The CDR3 protein is CAIREAREGCDEQYV. The DNA for the CDR3 is TGTGCCATCAGGGAGGCCAGGGAAGGGTGCGACGAGCAGTACGTC.

This chain links TRBV6-1 with TRBJ2-3, with 9 nucleotides matching TRBD1. V shed 3 bases and J 4 bases; nucleotides not matched to a gene: 8. This CDR3 contains 16 residues. Per the germline V gene, CDR1 is MNHNS and CDR2 is SASEGT. The CDR3 coding sequence is TGTGCCAGCAGTGAGGTGGCCAGACAGGGGGCAGATACGCAGTATTTT. It is translated as CASSEVARQGADTQYF.

V and J are TRBV3-1 (or the pseudogene TRBV3-2) and TRBJ1-3; no clear D gene. The length of the CDR3 is 15 residues. Germline values: CDR1 LGHDT, CDR2 YNNKEL (reference sequence). V gave up 0 bases and J gave up 3 bases, with 9 bases separating them. Here the CDR3 reads CASSQEVGSGNTIYF. DNA for the CDR3: TGTGCCAGCAGCCAAGAGGTTGGGAGTGGAAACACCATATATTTT.

V usage is TRBV25-1 and J usage is TRBJ2-5; D is perhaps TRBD2 (5 bases). Germline CDR1 and CDR2: MGHDK and SYGVNS. The CDR3 length is 15 residues. Trimming shortened V by 6 bases and J by 0 bases, and 14 bases separated the two germline ends. CDR3 protein: CASRGNKRYQETQYF. The CDR3 coding sequence is TGTGCCAGCAGGGGAAATAAGCGGTACCAAGAGACCCAGTACTTC.

This clone has a handful of counts. The rearrangement joins TRBV10-3 to TRBJ1-1, with 10 bases aligning to TRBD1. The CDR3 has 13 residues. Losses at the gene ends were 7 bases for V and 4 bases for J; bases not matched to a gene: 3. In germline, CDR1 is ENHRY, CDR2 SYGVKD. As DNA, the CDR3 is TGTGCCATCAAGGACAGGGGGATCACTGAAGCTTTCTTT. Translating it yields CAIKDRGITEAFF.

J is TRBJ2-2 and V is TRBV6-2 or TRBV6-3; the D gene is possibly TRBD1 (5 bases). V was trimmed by 0 bases and J by 5 bases, leaving 10 bases between them. There are 15 residues in the CDR3. Per the germline V gene, CDR1 is MNHEY and CDR2 is SVGEGT. The CDR3 DNA is TGTGCCAGCAGTTACTCGCAGTCAGGGACCGGGGAGCTGTTTTTT. Protein sequence: CASSYSQSGTGELFF.

The chain couples TRBV27 to TRBJ1-2, with TRBD1 matching over 11 bases. This CDR3 has 18 amino acids. The V segment lost 4 bases and the J segment 4 bases; nucleotides outside the gene matches: 14. Germline V CDR1 and CDR2: MNHEY, SMNVEV (reference sequence). CDR3 region: CASSYPIMDRGQTYGYTF. Here the CDR3 DNA reads TGTGCCAGCAGTTACCCGATAATGGACAGGGGGCAGACCTATGGCTACACCTTC.

The chain uses TRBV11-3 and TRBJ2-3; 8 nucleotides align to TRBD2. Germline V gives CDR1 SGHNT, CDR2 YENEEA. The CDR3 has 16 amino acids. V lost 2 bases and J lost 1; bases outside the gene matches: 5. Here the CDR3 DNA reads TGTGCCAGCAGCTTAATTTTCGGGAGGGGCACAGATACGCAGTATTTT. Its protein product is CASSLIFGRGTDTQYF.